The 11 T cell receptor beta chains listed next were all sequenced from one sample in a study of shared clonotypes between healthy human individuals. Measured with immunoSEQ multiplex PCR; TCRdb has only the in-frame clones, and not every one. The repertoire includes about 680,000 clones, about 91% of them detected once, and 24% sits in the top ten. As defined, naive CD8 cells were CD45RO-negative and positively selected for CCR7, with terminally differentiated effector memory CD45RA+ cells excluded. The sample taken for sequencing was naive CD8+ T cells sorted from blood. The receptors stem from a man in his thirties or forties in good health.

This rearrangement joins TRBV11-2 to TRBJ2-7; 9 bases match TRBD2. CDR3 size: 19 residues. V lost 6 bases, J lost 3 bases, and 21 bases stayed unmatched. Germline CDR1 is SGHAT and CDR2 is FQNNGV. The CDR3 sequence: CASSSPSDSAGTSYYEQYF. CDR3 bases: TGTGCCAGCAGTTCGCCGTCGGACAGTGCCGGGACTAGCTACTACGAGCAGTACTTC. The full variable domain, its missing parts supplied by reference TRBV11-2 and TRBJ2-7, is EAGVAQSPRYKIIEKRQSVAFWCNPISGHATLYWYQQILGQGPKLLIQFQNNGVVDDSQLPKDRFSAERLKGVDSTLKIQPAKLEDSAVYLCASSSPSDSAGTSYYEQYFGPGTRLTVT.

J is TRBJ1-2 and V is TRBV6-1; D remains ambiguous. This CDR3 spans 11 amino acids. Germline CDR1 MNHNS, CDR2 SASEGT. V was shortened by 7 bases and J by 6 bases, with 9 bases between the two germline ends. Written as DNA, the CDR3 is TGTGCCAGCAACGGCGGGGATGGCTACACCTTC. This codes for CASNGGDGYTF.

This clone occurred once. The genes are TRBV5-4 and TRBJ2-7; 14 bases agree with TRBD2. The V and J ends lost 0 bases and 10 bases, in that order; junction bases with no gene match: 3. The CDR3 extends over 14 amino acids. Per germline, CDR1 SGHNT and CDR2 YYREEE (reference sequence). The CDR3 protein is CASSLEGLAGVQYF. CDR3 nucleotides: TGTGCCAGCAGCTTGGAGGGACTAGCGGGAGTTCAGTACTTC.

This sequence joins TRBV11-1 and TRBJ2-5; 9 nucleotides line up with TRBD1. CDR3 length: 14 residues. Germline assignment: CDR1 SGHAT and CDR2 FQDESV (reference sequence). V was pared by 7 bases and J by 1 base, with 4 bases of the junction left unmatched. CDR3 region: CASNPTGGQETQYF. CDR3 coding DNA: TGTGCCAGCAACCCGACAGGGGGCCAAGAGACCCAGTACTTC.

As concerns this clone: A read error is possible here, since a much larger clone lies one base away. The chain employs TRBV25-1 and TRBJ2-1; possibly TRBD1 or TRBD2 for D (5 bases each). Looked up from germline, CDR1 is MGHDK and CDR2 is SYGVNS. V shed 2 bases and J shed 4 bases, with 9 bases lying between them. CDR3 size: 14 residues. The CDR3 is CASSEGDGYNEQFF. The CDR3 DNA reads TGTGCCAGCAGTGAAGGGGACGGGTACAATGAGCAGTTCTTC.

The V call is TRBV6-6, the J call TRBJ2-7, with D perhaps matching TRBD2 (6 bases). The CDR3 is made up of 16 amino acids. V was trimmed by 6 bases and J by 6 bases, leaving 24 bases between them. CDR1 and CDR2 (germline): MNHNY, SVGAGI (reference sequence). The CDR3: CASRLRIQADGSEQYF. CDR3 DNA: TGTGCCAGCAGATTACGGATTCAGGCTGACGGGAGCGAGCAGTACTTC.

A single count supports this clone. Other DNA sequences within the sample encode an identical CDR3. The J gene is TRBJ2-5, the V gene TRBV11-3; no definite D call. Between the trimmed V and J ends, which lost 4 bases and 0 bases, there was a span of 9 bases. CDR3 length: 14 residues. Germline loops: CDR1 SGHNT, CDR2 YENEEA. This CDR3 reads CASSSYRDQETQYF. In DNA, the CDR3 is TGTGCCAGCAGCTCCTACCGGGACCAAGAGACCCAGTACTTC. Variable domain in full (rest from reference TRBV11-3 and TRBJ2-5): EAGVVQSPRYKIIEKKQPVAFWCNPISGHNTLYWYLQNLGQGPELLIRYENEEAVDDSQLPKDRFSAERLKGVDSTLKIQPAELGDSAVYLCASSSYRDQETQYFGPGTRLLVL.

V gene TRBV6-5 combines with J gene TRBJ2-2, with D unresolved. Germline lookup yields CDR1 MNHEY and CDR2 SVGAGI. Trimming left V 6 bases short and J 5 bases short, with 4 bases between. This CDR3 spans 11 amino acids. The CDR3 here is CASSTTGELFF. CDR3 DNA: TGTGCCAGCAGCACTACCGGGGAGCTGTTTTTT.

The chain couples TRBV6-1 to TRBJ1-1; 7 bases align to TRBD1. CDR1 and CDR2 (germline): MNHNS, SASEGT. This CDR3 region has 14 residues. The V and J ends lost 6 bases and 5 bases, in that order; junction bases with no gene match: 9. CDR3 loop: CASRETGRRTEAFF. The DNA of the CDR3 is TGTGCCAGCAGGGAGACAGGGAGGCGAACTGAAGCTTTCTTT.

With regard to this clone: The same CDR3 can be traced to other DNA sequences in this sample. This chain uses TRBV27 with TRBJ2-7, with D possibly being TRBD1 (5 bases). V lost 4 bases to trimming and J lost 3 bases, with 10 bases between them. This CDR3 is built from 13 residues. Germline V gene lookup returns CDR1 MNHEY and CDR2 SMNVEV (reference sequence). Written as DNA, the CDR3 is TGTGCCAGCAGTTCCATCCAGGGCTACGAGCAGTACTTC. Translating gives CASSSIQGYEQYF.

In DNA, the CDR3 is TGTGCCAGCAGCTTGGGCAGGGTCGGGGAAGCGGGTGGTAGCGAGCAGTACTTC. This gives the protein CASSLGRVGEAGGSEQYF. This sequence joins TRBV11-2 and TRBJ2-7; possibly TRBD2 for D (6 bases). V gave up 3 bases and J gave up 6 bases, with 27 bases separating them. The CDR3 has 18 amino acids. Germline V gene lookup returns CDR1 SGHAT and CDR2 FQNNGV.